This entry is about one T cell receptor beta chain. Clones were read by immunoSEQ multiplex PCR, and TCRdb kept only the in-frame ones, dropping some. The sample carries about 140,000 clones, roughly four fifths recorded once. These data belong to a study of blood T cell repertoires in COVID-19. The overall study: Researchers got acute and convalescent COVID-19 samples from the United States, Italy and Spain. The analysed material was cDNA or gDNA that came from T cells, B-cell-depleted T cells, or PBMCs.

The CDR3 runs to 16 residues. V dropped 9 bases and J dropped 2; count of bases not matched to a gene: 7. Looked up from germline, CDR1 is LNHDA and CDR2 is SQIVND (reference sequence). The TCR originated in a human donor in a cohort sampled during active COVID-19. The chain combines TRBV19 with TRBJ2-6, with TRBD1 matching 10 bases. Sequencing was done on a sample of peripheral blood. CDR3 in DNA: TGTGCCAGCCTCGACAGGGGGCGAACTGGGGCCAACGTCCTGACTTTC. As protein: CASLDRGRTGANVLTF.